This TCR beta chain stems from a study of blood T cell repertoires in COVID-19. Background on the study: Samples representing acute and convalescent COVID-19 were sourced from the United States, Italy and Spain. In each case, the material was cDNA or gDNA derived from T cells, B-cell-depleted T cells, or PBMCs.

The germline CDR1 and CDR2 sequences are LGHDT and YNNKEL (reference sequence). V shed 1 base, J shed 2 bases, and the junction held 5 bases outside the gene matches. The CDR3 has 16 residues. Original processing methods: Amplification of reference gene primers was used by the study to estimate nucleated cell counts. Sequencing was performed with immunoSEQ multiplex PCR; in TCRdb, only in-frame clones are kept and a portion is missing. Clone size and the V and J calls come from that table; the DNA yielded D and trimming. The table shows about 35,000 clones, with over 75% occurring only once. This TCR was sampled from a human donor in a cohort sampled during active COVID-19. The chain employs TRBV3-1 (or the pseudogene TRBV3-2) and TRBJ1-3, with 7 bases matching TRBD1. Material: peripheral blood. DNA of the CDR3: TGTGCCAGCAGCCAAGGTTTGCAGGGGGCTGGAAACACCATATATTTT. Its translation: CASSQGLQGAGNTIYF.